These T cell receptor beta chains were read from a single sample in a study of blood T cell repertoires in COVID-19. The repertoire was sequenced with immunoSEQ multiplex PCR; TCRdb's copy has only in-frame clones and lacks some. The repertoire holds about 170,000 clones, with around 81% as singletons. Source material: peripheral blood. The receptors derive from a human donor with acute or convalescent COVID-19. The donor label of this sample is uncertain. Each CDR3 is given with its conserved first and last residue. Fields, in order: clone size, D gene, V gene, J gene, CDR3 DNA, CDR3 protein. D genes are given only for firm matches. The size of a clone is reported for some rows only, either as once, few or many, or as a class for expanded clones.

abundance: NA
d_gene: TRBD2
v_gene: TRBV5-1
j_gene: TRBJ2-7
CDR3nt: TGCGCCAGCAGCCCGCCCCAGGAGCGGGGGGGCGAGCAGTACTTC
CDR3aa: CASSPPQERGGEQYF

abundance: NA
d_gene: TRBD1
v_gene: TRBV6-5
j_gene: TRBJ2-7
CDR3nt: TGTGCCAGCAGTCATGGCGTGGGGACAGACGAGCAGTACTTC
CDR3aa: CASSHGVGTDEQYF

abundance: NA
d_gene: NA
v_gene: TRBV2
j_gene: TRBJ1-2
CDR3nt: TGTGCCAGCAGTGAATGGGAGGGCAAAGGGAGCTATGGCTACACCTTC
CDR3aa: CASSEWEGKGSYGYTF

abundance: NA
d_gene: NA
v_gene: TRBV28
j_gene: TRBJ2-1
CDR3nt: TGTGCCAGCGTTCAGGCAGCTGCCTACAATGAGCAGTTCTTC
CDR3aa: CASVQAAAYNEQFF

abundance: NA
d_gene: NA
v_gene: TRBV7-9
j_gene: TRBJ1-1
CDR3nt: TGTGCCAGCAGCTCCGCGGGGCGGAAGAACACTGAAGCTTTCTTT
CDR3aa: CASSSAGRKNTEAFF

abundance: NA
d_gene: NA
v_gene: TRBV5-4
j_gene: TRBJ1-1
CDR3nt: TGTGCCAGCAGCCAGGGGAATAGGATTGAAGCTTTCTTT
CDR3aa: CASSQGNRIEAFF

abundance: NA
d_gene: TRBD1
v_gene: TRBV27
j_gene: TRBJ2-3
CDR3nt: TGTGCCAGCAGTTTCTACAGGGGCGCAGATACGCAGTATTTT
CDR3aa: CASSFYRGADTQYF

abundance: once
d_gene: TRBD1
v_gene: TRBV6-5
j_gene: TRBJ2-7
CDR3nt: TGTGCCAGCAGCGCAGACAGGGGGACTTCCTACGAGCAGTACTTC
CDR3aa: CASSADRGTSYEQYF

abundance: few
d_gene: TRBD1
v_gene: TRBV6-4
j_gene: TRBJ1-2
CDR3nt: TGTGCCACCAGACAGGGGGACTATGGCTACACCTTC
CDR3aa: CATRQGDYGYTF

abundance: NA
d_gene: TRBD2
v_gene: TRBV10-1
j_gene: TRBJ2-1
CDR3nt: TGCGCCAGCAGTCCTAGCGGGGGCTACAATGAGCAGTTCTTC
CDR3aa: CASSPSGGYNEQFF

abundance: NA
d_gene: NA
v_gene: TRBV11-2
j_gene: TRBJ1-5
CDR3nt: TGTGCCAGCAGCTTAGCGGGTAGCCAGCCCCAGCATTTT
CDR3aa: CASSLAGSQPQHF

abundance: NA
d_gene: NA
v_gene: TRBV18
j_gene: TRBJ1-4
CDR3nt: TGTGCCAGCTCACCACGATCGGAGACAGGCCGTAATGAAAAACTGTTTTTT
CDR3aa: CASSPRSETGRNEKLFF

abundance: NA
d_gene: TRBD1
v_gene: TRBV5-1
j_gene: TRBJ1-5
CDR3nt: TGCGCCAGCAGCTGGACAGGGGCCAGCAATCAGCCCCAGCATTTT
CDR3aa: CASSWTGASNQPQHF

abundance: NA
d_gene: NA
v_gene: TRBV9
j_gene: TRBJ2-7
CDR3nt: TGTGCCAGCAGCCCGGGGGGCCATAGCTACGAGCAGTACTTC
CDR3aa: CASSPGGHSYEQYF

abundance: NA
d_gene: NA
v_gene: TRBV19
j_gene: TRBJ1-5
CDR3nt: TGTGCCAGTAGTACAAATCAGGGAAATCAGCCCCAGCATTTT
CDR3aa: CASSTNQGNQPQHF

abundance: NA
d_gene: NA
v_gene: TRBV5-8
j_gene: TRBJ2-5
CDR3nt: TGTGCCAGCAGCCCCCAGCTTGGGGGCGCGGAGACCCAGTACTTC
CDR3aa: CASSPQLGGAETQYF

abundance: NA
d_gene: NA
v_gene: TRBV19
j_gene: TRBJ2-1
CDR3nt: TGTGCCAGTAGTATAGCGGGGGTTAACTACAATGAGCAGTTCTTC
CDR3aa: CASSIAGVNYNEQFF

abundance: NA
d_gene: NA
v_gene: TRBV15
j_gene: TRBJ1-2
CDR3nt: TGTGCCACCAGCAGAGCAGAAAACTATGGCTACACCTTC
CDR3aa: CATSRAENYGYTF

abundance: once
d_gene: TRBD1
v_gene: TRBV5-5
j_gene: TRBJ1-4
CDR3nt: TGTGCCAGCAGTTTTCTAGACAGGGGAGAGTCGGCGCTGTTTTTT
CDR3aa: CASSFLDRGESALFF

abundance: NA
d_gene: NA
v_gene: TRBV6-2/TRBV6-3
j_gene: TRBJ1-6
CDR3nt: TGTGCCAGCAGTTACTTCCGGCAGGGGAGTAATTCACCCCTCCACTTT
CDR3aa: CASSYFRQGSNSPLHF

abundance: NA
d_gene: NA
v_gene: TRBV3-1/TRBV3-2
j_gene: TRBJ2-6
CDR3nt: TGTGCCAGCAGCCAAGGTACTGGGGCCAACGTCCTGACTTTC
CDR3aa: CASSQGTGANVLTF

abundance: NA
d_gene: NA
v_gene: TRBV5-1
j_gene: TRBJ1-3
CDR3nt: TGCGCCAGCACACCGAGCTCTGGAAACACCATATATTTT
CDR3aa: CASTPSSGNTIYF

abundance: NA
d_gene: TRBD1
v_gene: TRBV13
j_gene: TRBJ1-2
CDR3nt: TGTGCCAGCAGCGAGGGACAGCTCGGAGGTGGCTACACCTTC
CDR3aa: CASSEGQLGGGYTF

abundance: NA
d_gene: TRBD1
v_gene: TRBV6-5
j_gene: TRBJ2-2
CDR3nt: TGTGCCAGCAGATCGGGACAGGGGACCGGGGAGCTGTTTTTT
CDR3aa: CASRSGQGTGELFF

abundance: NA
d_gene: NA
v_gene: TRBV5-8
j_gene: TRBJ1-3
CDR3nt: TGTGCCAGCAGCCCCATAATGCAGGGAGGTTACGGAAACACCATATATTTT
CDR3aa: CASSPIMQGGYGNTIYF

abundance: NA
d_gene: TRBD1
v_gene: TRBV27
j_gene: TRBJ2-7
CDR3nt: TGTGCCAGCAGTTTTTCAACGAAACGGGACAGTCCCTACGAGCAGTACTTC
CDR3aa: CASSFSTKRDSPYEQYF

abundance: NA
d_gene: TRBD1
v_gene: TRBV14
j_gene: TRBJ2-7
CDR3nt: TGTGCCAGCAGCCGGGGACAGGGTTGGTCCTACGAGCAGTACTTC
CDR3aa: CASSRGQGWSYEQYF

abundance: NA
d_gene: NA
v_gene: TRBV15
j_gene: TRBJ1-2
CDR3nt: TGTGCCACCAGCGGGGGGAGGGGAAGCCAAAAGCTCAACTATGGCTACACCTTC
CDR3aa: CATSGGRGSQKLNYGYTF

abundance: NA
d_gene: NA
v_gene: TRBV5-6
j_gene: TRBJ1-1
CDR3nt: TGTGCCAGCAGCTTAGGGACATTGAACACTGAAGCTTTCTTT
CDR3aa: CASSLGTLNTEAFF

abundance: NA
d_gene: NA
v_gene: TRBV11-1
j_gene: TRBJ1-2
CDR3nt: TGTGCCAGCAGCTTAACCCTCGGGACTCGAGGCTCTGACTACACCTTC
CDR3aa: CASSLTLGTRGSDYTF

abundance: NA
d_gene: TRBD1
v_gene: TRBV4-2
j_gene: TRBJ2-3
CDR3nt: TGTGCCAGCAGCCAACCCCGGACAGGGAGCACAGATACGCAGTATTTT
CDR3aa: CASSQPRTGSTDTQYF

abundance: NA
d_gene: TRBD1
v_gene: TRBV28
j_gene: TRBJ2-7
CDR3nt: TGTGCCAGCACCTCCCCTCGGCAGGGGGCACGAGAGCAGTACTTC
CDR3aa: CASTSPRQGAREQYF

abundance: few
d_gene: TRBD1
v_gene: TRBV6-6
j_gene: TRBJ1-5
CDR3nt: TGTGCCAGCACCCCGGGACAGGGGAAAAGGGGTCAGCCCCAGCATTTT
CDR3aa: CASTPGQGKRGQPQHF

abundance: NA
d_gene: TRBD1
v_gene: TRBV16
j_gene: TRBJ1-5
CDR3nt: TGTGCCAGCAGCCTATGGACAGGGGCGGACAATCAGCCCCAGCATTTT
CDR3aa: CASSLWTGADNQPQHF

abundance: once
d_gene: NA
v_gene: TRBV7-9
j_gene: TRBJ2-5
CDR3nt: TGTGCCAGCAGCTTAGCCCTCCAAGAGACCCAGTACTTC
CDR3aa: CASSLALQETQYF

abundance: NA
d_gene: NA
v_gene: TRBV6-5
j_gene: TRBJ1-2
CDR3nt: TGTGCCAGCAGTAACGGGACACCAAATAGGGGCTACACCTTC
CDR3aa: CASSNGTPNRGYTF

abundance: NA
d_gene: NA
v_gene: TRBV6-5
j_gene: TRBJ1-5
CDR3nt: TGTGCCAGCAGTTACTCGAGGGATCAGCCCCAGCATTTT
CDR3aa: CASSYSRDQPQHF

abundance: once
d_gene: TRBD1
v_gene: TRBV5-6
j_gene: TRBJ2-2
CDR3nt: TGTGCCAGCAGCTTATCCGGGACAGCTATCGGGGAGCTGTTTTTT
CDR3aa: CASSLSGTAIGELFF

abundance: NA
d_gene: TRBD1
v_gene: TRBV6-5
j_gene: TRBJ2-7
CDR3nt: TGTGCCAGCACCGCTCGGGGACAGGGTGACGAGCAGTACTTC
CDR3aa: CASTARGQGDEQYF

abundance: NA
d_gene: NA
v_gene: TRBV5-1
j_gene: TRBJ1-4
CDR3nt: TGCGCCAGCAGATTCGATGTAACCGGAGGGACTAATGAAAAACTGTTTTTT
CDR3aa: CASRFDVTGGTNEKLFF

abundance: NA
d_gene: TRBD1
v_gene: TRBV5-1
j_gene: TRBJ1-1
CDR3nt: TGCGCCAGCAGCTTGCCCGGACAGGGGGCGGCCGAAGCTTTCTTT
CDR3aa: CASSLPGQGAAEAFF

abundance: NA
d_gene: NA
v_gene: TRBV18
j_gene: TRBJ1-3
CDR3nt: TGTGCCAGCTCACCTACTCACGCAGGGAGGGGAAACACCATATATTTT
CDR3aa: CASSPTHAGRGNTIYF

abundance: few
d_gene: NA
v_gene: TRBV2
j_gene: TRBJ1-1
CDR3nt: TGTGCCAGCAGTCGAGAGGGCACTGAAGCTTTCTTT
CDR3aa: CASSREGTEAFF

abundance: NA
d_gene: TRBD1
v_gene: TRBV5-1
j_gene: TRBJ1-5
CDR3nt: TGCGCCAGCAGCCTAACGGGACAGGGAGGGCCCCAGCATTTT
CDR3aa: CASSLTGQGGPQHF